This T cell receptor beta chain was recovered during a study of cytomegalovirus exposure and HLA in healthy donors. Overall study context: Inside one of the first data releases sat 75 million to 100 million unique TCRs taken from HLA-typed donors.

PCR amplification relied on 60 Vbeta primers (plus 13 Jbeta primers). The table came from immunoSEQ multiplex PCR; TCRdb's copy has only in-frame clones and leaves some out. Of about 100,000 clones in the sample, roughly three quarters are singletons; the top ten hold around 0.76%. There are 14 residues in the CDR3. V was pared by 5 bases and J by 2 bases, with 5 bases of the junction left unmatched. The germline V gene encodes CDR1 MNHEY and CDR2 SVGAGI. Study-wide points: The classifier was said to identify cytomegalovirus status with high specificity and sensitivity.

With respect to this clone: Its matching antigen is unknown.

Healthy individuals who donated bone marrow served as the donors. The chain is built from TRBV6-5 and TRBJ1-2; 7 nucleotides line up with TRBD1. Sequencing used PBMCs. The clonotype was recovered from a woman in her sixties or seventies in good health and CMV-seronegative. CDR3 sequence reads: CASSPGTVNYGYTF. The CDR3 DNA reads as TGTGCCAGCAGTCCCGGGACAGTAAACTATGGCTACACCTTC.